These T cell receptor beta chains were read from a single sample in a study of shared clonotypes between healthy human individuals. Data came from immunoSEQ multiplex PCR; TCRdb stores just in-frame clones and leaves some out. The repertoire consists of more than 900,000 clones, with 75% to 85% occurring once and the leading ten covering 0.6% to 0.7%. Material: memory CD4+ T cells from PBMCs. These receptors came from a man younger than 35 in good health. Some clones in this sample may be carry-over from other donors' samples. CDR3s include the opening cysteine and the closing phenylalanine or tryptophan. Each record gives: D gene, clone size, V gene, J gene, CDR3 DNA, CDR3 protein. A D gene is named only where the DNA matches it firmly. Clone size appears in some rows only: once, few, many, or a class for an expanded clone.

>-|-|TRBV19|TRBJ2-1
TGTGCCAGTAGTATGGGGACGCGAACGGAGCAGTTCTTC
CASSMGTRTEQFF
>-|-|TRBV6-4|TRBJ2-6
TGTGCCAGCAGTGAGGGTAGCTCTGGGGCCAACGTCCTGACTTTC
CASSEGSSGANVLTF
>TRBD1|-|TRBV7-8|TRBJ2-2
TGTGCCAGCAGCTTACAGGGGGCACCGGGGGAGCTGTTTTTT
CASSLQGAPGELFF
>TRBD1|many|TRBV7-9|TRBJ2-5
TGTGCCAGCAGCCCGCGACAGGGGGCAGGAGAGACCCAGTACTTC
CASSPRQGAGETQYF
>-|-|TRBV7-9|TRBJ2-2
TGTGCCAGCAGCTTGCCGGGGTCCCATGTTGTCACCGGGGAGCTGTTTTTT
CASSLPGSHVVTGELFF
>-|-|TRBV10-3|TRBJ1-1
TGTGCCATTACTACTGGGCAAAACACTGAAGCTTTCTTT
CAITTGQNTEAFF
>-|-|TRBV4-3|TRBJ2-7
TGCGCCAGCAGCCAGACAACAACAGGGTTTGGGCAGTACTTC
CASSQTTTGFGQYF
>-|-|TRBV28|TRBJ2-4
TGTGCCAGCAGACTAGGGATCCTAAACATTCAGTACTTC
CASRLGILNIQYF
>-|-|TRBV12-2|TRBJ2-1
TGTGCAAGTTCGGCGCGGGAGATGGGTGAGCAGTTCTTC
CASSAREMGEQFF
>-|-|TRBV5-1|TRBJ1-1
TGCGCCAGCAGCTTGGCCCTGCAGGAGACTGAAGCTTTCTTT
CASSLALQETEAFF
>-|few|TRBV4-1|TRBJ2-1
TGCGCCAGCAGCCAAGTTAGGAAGAACGATGAGCAGTTCTTC
CASSQVRKNDEQFF
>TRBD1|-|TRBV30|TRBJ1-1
TGTGCCTGGGGGACAGGGTGGGCCACTGAAGCTTTCTTT
CAWGTGWATEAFF
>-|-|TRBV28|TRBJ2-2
TGTGCCAGCAGTTTAAATGATCGCGCCGGGGAGCTGTTTTTT
CASSLNDRAGELFF
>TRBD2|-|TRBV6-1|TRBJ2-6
TGTGCCAGCAGTGAATCCGAGCGGGGTTACTCTGGGGCCAACGTCCTGACTTTC
CASSESERGYSGANVLTF
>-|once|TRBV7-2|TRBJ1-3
TGTGCCAGCAGCTTAGGCCACGCTTCGGGAAACACCATATATTTT
CASSLGHASGNTIYF
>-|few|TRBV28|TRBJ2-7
TGTGCCAGCAGTTCGGGGCTGAGCGAGCAGTACTTC
CASSSGLSEQYF
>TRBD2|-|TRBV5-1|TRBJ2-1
TGCGCCAGCAGTAAGGTAGCGGGAGTCAATGAGCAGTTCTTC
CASSKVAGVNEQFF
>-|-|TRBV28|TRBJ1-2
TGTGCCAGCAGTTTTTCGTCCGGCTACACCTTC
CASSFSSGYTF
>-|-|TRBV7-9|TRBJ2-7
TGTGCCAGCAGCCGCCAACTAGATTACCCCGAGCAGTACTTC
CASSRQLDYPEQYF
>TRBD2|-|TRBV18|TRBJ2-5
TGTGCCAGCTCACCGGTACTAGCGGGAGGCAAACAAGAGACCCAGTACTTC
CASSPVLAGGKQETQYF
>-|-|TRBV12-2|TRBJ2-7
TGTGCAAGTCGCTTCCGGGAACTAGCCTACGAGCAGTACTTC
CASRFRELAYEQYF
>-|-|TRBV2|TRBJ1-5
TGTGCCAGCAGTGATTTAACGAGCAATCAGCCCCAGCATTTT
CASSDLTSNQPQHF
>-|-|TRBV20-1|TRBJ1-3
TGCAGTGCTCCTGGAAACACCATATATTTT
CSAPGNTIYF
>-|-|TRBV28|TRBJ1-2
TGTGCCAGCAGTACCCGGGCCCCCTATGGCTACACCTTC
CASSTRAPYGYTF
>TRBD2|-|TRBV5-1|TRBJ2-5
TGCGCCAGCAGCTCGAGCGGGATGGAGACCCAGTACTTC
CASSSSGMETQYF
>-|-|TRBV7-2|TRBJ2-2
TGTGCCAGCAGCTTAAAAAGGGGGACCGGGGAGCTGTTTTTT
CASSLKRGTGELFF
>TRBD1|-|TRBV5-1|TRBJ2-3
TGCGCCAGCAGCTCGACAGGGAGAGAAACAGATACGCAGTATTTT
CASSSTGRETDTQYF
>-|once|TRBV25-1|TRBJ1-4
TGTGCCAGCAGTGAGGTCGGGGGCCAAAATGAAAAACTGTTTTTT
CASSEVGGQNEKLFF
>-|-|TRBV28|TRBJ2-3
TGTGCCAGCAGTTTATTTCGGGGGGCAAGAGATACGCAGTATTTT
CASSLFRGARDTQYF
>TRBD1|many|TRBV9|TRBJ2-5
TGTGCCAGCAGCGTAGGGGGGGACAGGCAAGAGACCCAGTACTTC
CASSVGGDRQETQYF
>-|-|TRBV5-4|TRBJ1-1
TGTGCCAGCAGCTATGACAGCCAGAACACTGAAGCTTTCTTT
CASSYDSQNTEAFF
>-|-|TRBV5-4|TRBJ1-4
TGTGCCAGCAGCCCTTCTACAGGACGCAATGAAAAACTGTTTTTT
CASSPSTGRNEKLFF
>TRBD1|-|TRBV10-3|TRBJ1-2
TGTGCCATCAGAAACCCCCTGGACAGGGTAGAGGGCTACACCTTC
CAIRNPLDRVEGYTF
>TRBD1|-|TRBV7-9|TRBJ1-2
TGTGCCAGCAGCATCCGGGACAGGGTAAACTATGGCTACACCTTC
CASSIRDRVNYGYTF
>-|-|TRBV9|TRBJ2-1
TGTGCCAGCAGCACGGGACCTGCTACAACTGAGCAGTTCTTC
CASSTGPATTEQFF
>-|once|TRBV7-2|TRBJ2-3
TGTGCCAGCAGCTTAGGAGCCGGCATGAGCACAGATACGCAGTATTTT
CASSLGAGMSTDTQYF
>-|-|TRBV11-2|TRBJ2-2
TGTGCCAGCAGCCCCCGACAGGTTGGTCTGAACACCGGGGAGCTGTTTTTT
CASSPRQVGLNTGELFF
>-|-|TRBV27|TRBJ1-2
TGTGCCACCTGGGCTCCCGGGGCTGGGGGCTATGGCTACACCTTC
CATWAPGAGGYGYTF
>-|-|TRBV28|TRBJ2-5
TGTGCCAGCAGCACCCAGGGAGTGGAGACCCAGTACTTC
CASSTQGVETQYF
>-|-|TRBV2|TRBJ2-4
TGTGCCAGCAGTACGGACTTTGCCATTCAGTACTTC
CASSTDFAIQYF
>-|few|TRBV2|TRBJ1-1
TGTGCCAGCAGTGTAGGACAAATGAACACTGAAGCTTTCTTT
CASSVGQMNTEAFF
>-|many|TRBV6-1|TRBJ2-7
TGTGCCAGCATCCCCGGGACACGAACCTACGAGCAGTACTTC
CASIPGTRTYEQYF
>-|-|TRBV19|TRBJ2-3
TGTGCCAGTAGTATAGATCTTGCGTACGGTACGCAGTATTTT
CASSIDLAYGTQYF
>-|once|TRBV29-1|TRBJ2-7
TGCAGCGCCAAAGGAGGAAATGGCTACGAGCAGTACTTC
CSAKGGNGYEQYF
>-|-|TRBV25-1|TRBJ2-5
TGTGCTGGGGAAGCGGCCACGGTGAAGACCCAGTACTTC
CAGEAATVKTQYF
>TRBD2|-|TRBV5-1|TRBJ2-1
TGCGCCAGCAGCAGGACTAGCGTACACAATGAGCAGTTCTTC
CASSRTSVHNEQFF
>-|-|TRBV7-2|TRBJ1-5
TGTGCCAGCAGCTTAGCGAATGGGAGGCAGCCCCAGCATTTT
CASSLANGRQPQHF
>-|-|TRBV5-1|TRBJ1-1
TGCGCCAGCAGCTTGGACAGGCTCAACACTGAAGCTTTCTTT
CASSLDRLNTEAFF
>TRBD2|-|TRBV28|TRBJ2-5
TGTGCCAGCAGTAGACCGGGACTAGTGGAGACCCAGTACTTC
CASSRPGLVETQYF
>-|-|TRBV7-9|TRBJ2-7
TGTGCCAGCAGAGATAGCGGCAACTCCTACGAGCAGTACTTC
CASRDSGNSYEQYF
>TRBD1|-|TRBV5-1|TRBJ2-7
TGCGCCAGCAGCGAGGACAGGGCGGTCTACGAGCAGTACTTC
CASSEDRAVYEQYF
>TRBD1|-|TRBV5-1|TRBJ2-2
TGCGCCAGCAGCCAGGGTACAGGGGGTATCATCGGGGAGCTGTTTTTT
CASSQGTGGIIGELFF
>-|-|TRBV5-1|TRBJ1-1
TGCGCCAGCAGCTTCCCACTCCAGGGCACTGAAGCTTTCTTT
CASSFPLQGTEAFF
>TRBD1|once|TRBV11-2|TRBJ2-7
TGTGCCAGCAGCCCTCCCGGGACAGGGTCCTACGAGCAGTACTTC
CASSPPGTGSYEQYF
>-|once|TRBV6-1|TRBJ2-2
TGTGCCAGCAGTTCTGAGGGGAGTTTGGGGGAGCTGTTTTTT
CASSSEGSLGELFF
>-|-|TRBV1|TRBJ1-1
TGCACCAGCAGCGGAAAGGACAGCCGACCTGAAGCTTTCTTT
CTSSGKDSRPEAFF
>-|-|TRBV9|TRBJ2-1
TGTGCCAGCAGCGTCGTGGCGGACTCCGACAATGAGCAGTTCTTC
CASSVVADSDNEQFF
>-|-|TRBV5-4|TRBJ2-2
TGTGCCAGCAGCTTGGTCGGGGTCACCGGGGAGCTGTTTTTT
CASSLVGVTGELFF